The 11 T cell receptor beta chains given below trace back to one sample, sequenced in a study of metastatic and nonmetastatic thyroid tumors. TCRdb recomputed clones from the PCR reads via MiXCR. The top ten hold 9.8% of the sample, which has 9,000 to 13,000 clones, roughly a quarter seen once. No patient received treatment before thyroid surgery. Sequenced input: tumor tissue. Every receptor here comes from a female donor with papillary thyroid cancer or a benign thyroid nodule (not recorded which). Some clones in this sample may be carry-over from other donors' samples.

A few counts support this clone. At one of its ends the junction is not consistent with the germline gene, which may arise from a read error. The chain carries TRBV2 and TRBJ2-6; perhaps TRBD1 as D (5 bases). In germline, CDR1 is SNHLY, CDR2 FYNNEI. The CDR3 extends over 12 amino acids. CDR3 in amino acids: CASSDGAYVLAF. In DNA form, the CDR3 reads TGTGCCAGCAGTGATGGGGCCTACGTCCTGGCTTTC.

This clone has a handful of counts. CDR3 in amino acids: CASRDGQGALSGELFF. As DNA, the CDR3 is TGTGCCAGCAGAGACGGACAGGGGGCGCTGAGCGGGGAGCTGTTTTTT. The rearrangement joins TRBV6-1 to TRBJ2-2; 11 bases line up with TRBD1. CDR3 length: 16 amino acids. V lost 6 bases, J lost 7 bases, and 10 bases stayed unmatched. Germline V gene lookup returns CDR1 MNHNS and CDR2 SASEGT.

The gene calls are TRBV5-1 and TRBJ2-7; D may be TRBD2 (6 bases). The CDR3 has 15 amino acids. Trimming removed 2 bases from V and 7 bases from J, with 19 bases in between. Germline V gene lookup returns CDR1 SGHRS and CDR2 YFSETQ. The CDR3 DNA is TGCGCCAGCAGCTTAAGGGACTTATCCACTCGGGAGCAGTACTTC. Amino acid sequence: CASSLRDLSTREQYF. Full variable domain (missing parts from reference TRBV5-1 and TRBJ2-7): KAGVTQTPRYLIKTRGQQVTLSCSPISGHRSVSWYQQTPGQGLQFLFEYFSETQRNKGNFPGRFSGRQFSNSRSEMNVSTLELGDSALYLCASSLRDLSTREQYFGPGTRLTVT.

This clone was seen a handful of times. The chain joins TRBV6-1 to TRBJ2-7, with D perhaps TRBD1 (6 bases). Germline V CDR1 and CDR2: MNHNS, SASEGT. This CDR3 has 15 amino acids. V was pared by 6 bases and J by 0 bases, with 15 bases between. The CDR3, as DNA: TGTGCCAGCAGGCTAAGACAGGACCCCTCCTACGAGCAGTACTTC. It yields the protein CASRLRQDPSYEQYF.

With regard to this clone: The same CDR3 can be traced to other DNA sequences in this sample. V gene TRBV2 combines with J gene TRBJ2-7; D perhaps matches TRBD2 (5 bases). This CDR3 comprises 13 residues. The V gene's germline CDR1 is SNHLY and CDR2 FYNNEI. V gave up 8 bases and J gave up 5 bases, with 16 bases separating them. The CDR3 loop reads CASSPLRGNEQYF. The CDR3 DNA follows: TGTGCCAGCTCTCCTTTGAGAGGGAACGAGCAGTACTTC.

This clone was picked up many times. V and J are TRBV9 and TRBJ2-2; 14 bases fit TRBD2. In germline, CDR1 is SGDLS, CDR2 YYNGEE. The CDR3 sequence is 18 residues long. Germline trimming cut 4 bases from V and 8 bases from J; bases unmatched to any gene: 13. This CDR3 reads CASSQRPGLAGVGGELFF. As DNA, the CDR3 is TGTGCCAGCAGCCAACGGCCGGGACTAGCGGGAGTAGGAGGGGAGCTGTTTTTT.

This clone was counted many times. V usage is TRBV6-2 or TRBV6-3 and J usage is TRBJ2-7; 13 bases align to TRBD2. The V segment lost 6 bases and the J segment 2 bases; nucleotides outside the gene matches: 10. This CDR3 spans 17 amino acids. Germline CDR1 MNHEY, CDR2 SVGEGT. The CDR3 loop reads CASRPRGLAGPTYEQYF. The CDR3 DNA reads as TGTGCCAGCAGGCCCCGGGGACTAGCGGGACCGACCTACGAGCAGTACTTC.

This chain connects TRBV20-1 to TRBJ2-7; the match to TRBD2 covers 11 bases. The CDR3 has 15 amino acids. Germline values: CDR1 DFQATT, CDR2 SNEGSKA (reference sequence). Trimming removed 3 bases from V and 5 bases from J; junction bases left unmatched: 9. CDR3 sequence: CSASTSGGPKNEQYF. In DNA, the CDR3 is TGCAGTGCTAGTACTAGCGGGGGTCCCAAAAACGAGCAGTACTTC.

This clone has only a few counts. This chain links TRBV2 with TRBJ1-6; a possible D gene is TRBD1 (6 bases). Per germline, CDR1 SNHLY and CDR2 FYNNEI. The CDR3 spans 14 residues. V was trimmed by 3 bases and J by 10 bases, leaving 13 bases between them. The CDR3 DNA sequence: TGTGCCAGCAGTGAGATAAGGGGGATGTCACCCCTCCACTTT. The encoded protein is CASSEIRGMSPLHF.

The genes are TRBV2 and TRBJ2-1, with D possibly matching TRBD2 (5 bases). The germline V gene has CDR1 SNHLY and CDR2 FYNNEI. Trimming cost V 5 bases and J 8 bases, with 7 bases left between them. The CDR3 is 11 residues long. The CDR3 sequence: CASSQRDEQFF. The CDR3 nucleotides read TGTGCCAGCAGTCAGAGGGATGAGCAGTTCTTC.

Only a few counts were recorded for this clone. The chain recombines TRBV20-1 with TRBJ2-7; 9 nucleotides agree with TRBD2. V shed 0 bases and J 0 bases; nucleotides not matched to a gene: 3. The CDR3 is 15 amino acids. The germline V gene encodes CDR1 DFQATT and CDR2 SNEGSKA (reference sequence). Written as DNA, the CDR3 is TGCAGTGCTAGAGAGGGTAGCGGGAGCTCCTACGAGCAGTACTTC. Translated: CSAREGSGSSYEQYF.